This section outlines one T cell receptor beta chain sequence together with its context. This clonotype was recorded a few times. Its antigen is still unknown. The germline gene is not matched at one end of the junction; a read error may be the cause. Inclusive of the bounding cysteine and phenylalanine, the CDR3 is 15 residues long. Here the CDR3 DNA is all that survives: 45 bases in frame from base 1. CDR1 is given as SEHNR and CDR2 as FQNEAQ, both from the germline V gene (reference sequence). These data are taken from a study of T cells in Graves' hyperthyroidism and ophthalmopathy (dated by TCRdb to the late 2010s). Regarding the complete study: To identify TCR V-J signatures that set the groups apart, the researchers used a discovery cohort of 90 to 100 patients, made up of about 44 with Graves' ophthalmopathy and about 60 with stable Graves' hyperthyroidism. Prospective prediction of ophthalmopathy was tested in an independent validation cohort consisting of some 18 hyperthyroidism patients and some 16 patients who later progressed to ophthalmopathy. The roughly 100 discovery patients were randomly divided into training and test sets at a 7:3 ratio. Thyroid tissue and blood T-cell repertoires from roughly six Graves' hyperthyroidism patients were also compared in the study. Following sampling, methimazole starting at 30 mg daily was given to hyperthyroidism patients, and high-dose intravenous methylprednisolone was given to ophthalmopathy patients. According to the paper, TCR Vbeta CDR3 sequencing was carried out on over 130 peripheral blood samples, which came from 40 to 45 ophthalmopathy, about 75 hyperthyroidism and approximately 17 progressor patients.

What the study reported, not specific to this receptor: Most expanded thyroid clonotypes (frequency above 0.001) were also detected in blood, suggesting blood repertoires may reflect thyroid immune responses. No statistical method was used to set the sample size in advance, and investigators knew the group allocation. In cross-validation, a model built on a 13 V-J signature told ophthalmopathy apart from stable hyperthyroidism with over 85% sensitivity and approximately 81% specificity, and in testing the same model reached 80%/75%. In validation, the model predicted progression to ophthalmopathy with approximately 69% sensitivity and about 72% specificity, a median of about 6.7 months before onset.

TCR beta CDR3 regions were amplified from RNA transcripts. A first-round RT-PCR of the TCR CDR3 used the HTBI primer set with the Qiagen OneStep RT-PCR kit. Libraries were constructed in a second round of multiplex PCR, after which size selection and purification were carried out. The libraries were sequenced on an Illumina HiSeq2000 using paired-end 100 bp reads. Under the source paper's analysis protocol: SOAPnuke was used to process the raw data, throwing out any read that contained adapters or uncalled bases, had a mean Phred below 15, or lacked an exact constant-primer or identifier match. COPE v1.2.5 was used to merge high-quality paired reads, and clonotypes were defined as unique nucleotide sequences. MiTCR v1.1 was used to align clonotypes to the IMGT TRBV, TRBD and TRBJ reference segments. The analysis was restricted to V-J combinations with a frequency above 0.0001, which together covered approximately 99% of the repertoires. A TCS score was defined as the ratio of F50 (clonal expansion) to E x V (chaos), with BLOSUM62-based TCRdist applied between CDR3 peptides within each V-J. Welch's t-statistics and random forest reduced 500 to 550 V-J features to fewer than 15, which were used in a naive Bayes classifier (R e1071). In-frame beta chains were kept once TCRdb had trimmed the public reads at Q25 with fastp and called clones with MiXCR. All rows with the same CDR3 protein become a single entry with the most common DNA and genes. TCRdb, not the authors, supplied the V and J calls. This sample gives approximately 590,000 distinct CDR3 sequences in total; more than 45% of them show up just once. The biggest ten clones account for 8.2% of the sample.

Stable Graves' hyperthyroidism was defined as the absence of progression to ophthalmopathy over 18 months of follow-up. Hyperthyroidism patients were newly diagnosed, had a disease duration of under 2 months, and were aged 18 to 65 years. The study excluded patients with uncontrolled infections, other autoimmune diseases, pregnancy or lactation. Diagnoses relied on clinical symptoms, serum thyroxine and TRAb, thyroid ultrasound and orbital computed tomography. Total RNA was extracted with Trizol reagent, and quality was checked on an Agilent 2100 Bioanalyzer. The chain employs TRBV7-9 and TRBJ2-2, with a weak D call of TRBD1 (6 bases match). Judging by the DNA end, TRBJ1-1 fits better; the J call may be wrong. This TCR was sampled from a woman younger than 30 with Graves' hyperthyroidism. Donor details come from another sample of the same person, matched by shared clones. The sequenced material came from peripheral blood or thyroid tissue (not recorded which). At the DNA level, the sequence is TGCGCCAGCAGCTCCTCGGCGGGGGGCGACACTGAAGCTTTCTTT. Translated, it reads CASSSSAGGDTEAFF.